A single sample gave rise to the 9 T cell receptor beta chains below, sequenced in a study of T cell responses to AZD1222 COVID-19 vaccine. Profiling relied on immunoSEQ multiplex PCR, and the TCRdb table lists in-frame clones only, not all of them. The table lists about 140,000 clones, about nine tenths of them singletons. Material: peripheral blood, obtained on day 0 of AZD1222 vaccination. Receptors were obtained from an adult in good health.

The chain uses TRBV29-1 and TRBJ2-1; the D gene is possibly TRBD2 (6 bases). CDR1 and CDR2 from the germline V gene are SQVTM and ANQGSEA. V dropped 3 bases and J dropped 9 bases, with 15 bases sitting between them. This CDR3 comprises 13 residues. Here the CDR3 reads CSVDRAGQGEQFF. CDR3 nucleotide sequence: TGCAGCGTTGATAGGGCGGGGCAAGGTGAGCAGTTCTTC.

CDR3 sequence reads: CASSPIGTPAYNEQFF. The CDR3 coding sequence is TGTGCCAGCAGCCCTATCGGGACTCCTGCCTACAATGAGCAGTTCTTC. The chain uses TRBV9 and TRBJ2-1; D is perhaps TRBD2 (6 bases). The CDR3 sequence is 16 residues long. Germline V gene lookup returns CDR1 SGDLS and CDR2 YYNGEE. V was clipped by 4 bases and J by 2 bases, with 16 bases between them.

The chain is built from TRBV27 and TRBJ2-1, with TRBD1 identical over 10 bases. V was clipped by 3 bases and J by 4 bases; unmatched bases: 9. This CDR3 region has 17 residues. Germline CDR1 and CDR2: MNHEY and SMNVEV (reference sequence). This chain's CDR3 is CASSLGMGQGSYNEQFF. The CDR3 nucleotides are TGTGCCAGCAGTTTGGGCATGGGACAGGGGAGTTACAATGAGCAGTTCTTC.

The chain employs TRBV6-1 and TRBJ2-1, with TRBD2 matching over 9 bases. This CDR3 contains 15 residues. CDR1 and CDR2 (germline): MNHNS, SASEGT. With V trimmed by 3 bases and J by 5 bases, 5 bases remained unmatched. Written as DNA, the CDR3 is TGTGCCAGCAGTGACGCGGGACTAGCCAACAATGAGCAGTTCTTC. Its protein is CASSDAGLANNEQFF.

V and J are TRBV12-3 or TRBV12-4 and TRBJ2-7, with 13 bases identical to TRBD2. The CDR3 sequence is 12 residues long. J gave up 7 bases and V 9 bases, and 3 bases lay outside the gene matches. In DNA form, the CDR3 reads TGTGCCAGTCGGACTAGCGGGAGAGAGCAGTACTTC. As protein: CASRTSGREQYF.

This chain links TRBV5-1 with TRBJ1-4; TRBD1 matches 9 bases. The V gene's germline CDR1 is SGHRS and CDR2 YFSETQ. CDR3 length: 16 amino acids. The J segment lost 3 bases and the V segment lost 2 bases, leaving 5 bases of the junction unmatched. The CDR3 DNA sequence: TGCGCCAGCAGCTTACAGGGGGCGGGTGCTAATGAAAAACTGTTTTTT. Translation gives CASSLQGAGANEKLFF.

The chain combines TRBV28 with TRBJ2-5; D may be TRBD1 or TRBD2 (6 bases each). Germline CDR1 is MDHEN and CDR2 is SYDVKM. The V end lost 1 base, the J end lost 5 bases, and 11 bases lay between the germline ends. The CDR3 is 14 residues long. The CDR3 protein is CASSLLGGWETQYF. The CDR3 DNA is TGTGCCAGCAGTTTATTGGGGGGCTGGGAGACCCAGTACTTC.

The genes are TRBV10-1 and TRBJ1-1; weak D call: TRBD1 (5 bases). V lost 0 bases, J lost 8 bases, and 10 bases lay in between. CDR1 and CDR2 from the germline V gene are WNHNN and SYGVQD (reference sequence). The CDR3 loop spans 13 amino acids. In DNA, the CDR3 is TGCGCCAGCAGTGAGTCGGGGCTGGCAGAAGCTTTCTTT. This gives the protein CASSESGLAEAFF.

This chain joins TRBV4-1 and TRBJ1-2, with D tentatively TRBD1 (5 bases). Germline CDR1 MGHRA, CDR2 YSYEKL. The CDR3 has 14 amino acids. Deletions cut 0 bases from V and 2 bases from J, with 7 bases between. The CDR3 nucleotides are TGCGCCAGCAGCCAAGAGTCAGGGAACTATGGCTACACCTTC. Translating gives CASSQESGNYGYTF.